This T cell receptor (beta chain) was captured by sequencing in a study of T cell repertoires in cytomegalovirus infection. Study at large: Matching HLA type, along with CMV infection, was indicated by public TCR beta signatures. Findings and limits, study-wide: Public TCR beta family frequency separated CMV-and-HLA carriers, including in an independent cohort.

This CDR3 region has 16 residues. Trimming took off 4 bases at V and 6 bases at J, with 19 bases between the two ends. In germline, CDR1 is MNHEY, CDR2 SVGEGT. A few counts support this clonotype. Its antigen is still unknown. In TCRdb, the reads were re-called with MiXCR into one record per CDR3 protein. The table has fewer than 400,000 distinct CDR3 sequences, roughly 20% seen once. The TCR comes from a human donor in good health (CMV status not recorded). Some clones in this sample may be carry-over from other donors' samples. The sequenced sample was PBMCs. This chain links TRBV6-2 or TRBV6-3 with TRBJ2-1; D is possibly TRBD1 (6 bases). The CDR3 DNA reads TGTGCCAGCAGTTTATGGGTCCAGGGGCGTCGCAATGAGCAGTTCTTC. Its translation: CASSLWVQGRRNEQFF.